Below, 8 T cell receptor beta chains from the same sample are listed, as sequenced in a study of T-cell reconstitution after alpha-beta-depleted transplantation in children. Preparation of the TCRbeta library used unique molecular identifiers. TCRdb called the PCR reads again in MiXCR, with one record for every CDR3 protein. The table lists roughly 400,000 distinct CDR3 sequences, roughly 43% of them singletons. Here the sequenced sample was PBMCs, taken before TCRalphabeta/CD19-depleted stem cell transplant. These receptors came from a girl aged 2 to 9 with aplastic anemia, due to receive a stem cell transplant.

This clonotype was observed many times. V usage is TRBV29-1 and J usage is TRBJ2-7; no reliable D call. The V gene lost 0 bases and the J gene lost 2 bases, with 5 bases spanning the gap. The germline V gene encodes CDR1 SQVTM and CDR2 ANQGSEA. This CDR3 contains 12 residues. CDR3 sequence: CSVEDTAYEQYF. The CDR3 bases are TGCAGCGTTGAAGATACCGCCTACGAGCAGTACTTC.

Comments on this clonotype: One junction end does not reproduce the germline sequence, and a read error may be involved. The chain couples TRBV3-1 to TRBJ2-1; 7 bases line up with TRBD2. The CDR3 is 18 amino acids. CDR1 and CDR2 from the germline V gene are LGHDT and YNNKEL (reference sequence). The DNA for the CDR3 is TGTACCAGCAGTAGAGTAACTAGCGCCAAAAGCTCCTACAATGAGCAGTTCTTC. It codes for CTSSRVTSAKSSYNEQFF.

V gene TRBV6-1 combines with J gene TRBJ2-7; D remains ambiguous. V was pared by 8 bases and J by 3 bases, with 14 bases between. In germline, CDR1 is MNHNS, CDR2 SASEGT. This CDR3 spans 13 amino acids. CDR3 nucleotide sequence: TGTGCCAGCCGGACGGCCGAGATCTACGAGCAGTACTTC. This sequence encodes CASRTAEIYEQYF.

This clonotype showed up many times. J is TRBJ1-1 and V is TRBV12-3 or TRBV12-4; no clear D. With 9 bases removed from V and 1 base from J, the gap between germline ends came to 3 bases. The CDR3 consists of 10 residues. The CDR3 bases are TGTGCCAGGGCGAACACTGAAGCTTTCTTT. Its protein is CARANTEAFF.

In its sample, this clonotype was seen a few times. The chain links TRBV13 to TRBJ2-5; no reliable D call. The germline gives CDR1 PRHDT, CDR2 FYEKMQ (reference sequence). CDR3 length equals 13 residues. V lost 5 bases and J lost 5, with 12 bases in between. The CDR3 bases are TGTGCCAGCAGCCCAGGTCTTCTCGAGACCCAGTACTTC. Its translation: CASSPGLLETQYF.

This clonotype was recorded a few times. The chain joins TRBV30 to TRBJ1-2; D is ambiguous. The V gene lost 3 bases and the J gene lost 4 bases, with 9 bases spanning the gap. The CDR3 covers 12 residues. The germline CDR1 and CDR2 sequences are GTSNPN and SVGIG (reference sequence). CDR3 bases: TGTGCCTGGAGAGGTAGATCCTATGGCTACACCTTC. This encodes CAWRGRSYGYTF.

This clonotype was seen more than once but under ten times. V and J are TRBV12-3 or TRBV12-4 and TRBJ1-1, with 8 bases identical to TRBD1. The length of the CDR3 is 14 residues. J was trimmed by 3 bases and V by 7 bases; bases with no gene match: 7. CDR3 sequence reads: CASTHRGGDTEAFF. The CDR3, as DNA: TGTGCCAGCACACACAGGGGGGGGGACACTGAAGCTTTCTTT.

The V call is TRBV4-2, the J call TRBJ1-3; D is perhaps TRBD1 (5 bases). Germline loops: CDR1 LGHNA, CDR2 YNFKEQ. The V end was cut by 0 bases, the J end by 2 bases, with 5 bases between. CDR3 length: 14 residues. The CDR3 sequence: CASSQDRAGNTIYF. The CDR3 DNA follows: TGTGCCAGCAGCCAAGACAGGGCTGGAAACACCATATATTTT.